These 12 T cell receptor beta chains share one sample of origin, sequenced in a study of shared clonotypes between healthy human individuals. TCRdb's copy holds only in-frame clones and misses some; the assay was immunoSEQ multiplex PCR. The data contain about 2.1 million clones, approximately 94% of them seen just once; the ten biggest clones take up under 2%. The naive CD8 population came from CD45RO-negative cells selected for CCR7, without terminally differentiated effector memory CD45RA+ cells. Sequencing input: naive CD8+ T cells from PBMCs. Receptors were obtained from a young man in good health. Some clones in this sample may be carry-over from other donors' samples.

A single count supports this clone. This rearrangement joins TRBV25-1 to TRBJ1-1; possible D gene TRBD1, 5 bases. The CDR3 is made up of 14 amino acids. V was clipped by 4 bases and J by 3 bases, with 12 bases between them. CDR1 and CDR2 from the germline V gene are MGHDK and SYGVNS. In DNA, the CDR3 is TGTGCCAGCAGTGGCAATTGGGGCGACACTGAAGCTTTCTTT. Its protein is CASSGNWGDTEAFF.

This clone was picked up one time. The chain couples TRBV28 to TRBJ2-7; perhaps TRBD1 as D (6 bases). The CDR3 has 15 amino acids. The ends were cut back, 10 bases at V and 1 base at J, with 20 bases in the middle. From germline, CDR1 is MDHEN and CDR2 SYDVKM. CDR3 in DNA: TGTGCCATCGGGACACGGGACGCTCTTTCCTACGAGCAGTACTTC. Translation gives CAIGTRDALSYEQYF.

The chain uses TRBV27 and TRBJ1-2; 9 nucleotides match TRBD1. This CDR3 is 16 amino acids long. The germline gives CDR1 MNHEY, CDR2 SMNVEV (reference sequence). V was pared by 2 bases and J by 3 bases, with 7 bases of the junction left unmatched. In DNA, the CDR3 is TGTGCCAGCAGTTTAGGAGCGGACAGGGGATACTATGGCTACACCTTC. As protein: CASSLGADRGYYGYTF.

Comment on this clone: The same CDR3 is also encoded by other DNA sequences in this sample. The V call is TRBV27, the J call TRBJ2-1; no clear D gene. Trimming took 0 bases from V and 3 from J, leaving 6 bases between them. This CDR3 contains 14 residues. The V gene's germline CDR1 is MNHEY and CDR2 SMNVEV (reference sequence). CDR3 region: CASSLSRIYNEQFF. DNA for the CDR3: TGTGCCAGCAGTTTATCGAGGATCTACAATGAGCAGTTCTTC.

This sequence joins TRBV14 and TRBJ2-2, with TRBD2 identical over 8 bases. The V gene end was trimmed by 2 bases and the J gene end by 1 base; junction bases not matched to a gene: 0. Per the germline V gene, CDR1 is SGHDN and CDR2 is FVKESK. The CDR3 runs 15 residues. The chain's CDR3 is CASSQLAGNTGELFF. The DNA of the CDR3 is TGTGCCAGCAGCCAACTAGCGGGGAACACCGGGGAGCTGTTTTTT. Full variable domain (rest looked up from reference TRBV14 and TRBJ2-2): EAGVTQFPSHSVIEKGQTVTLRCDPISGHDNLYWYRRVMGKEIKFLLHFVKESKQDESGMPNNRFLAERTGGTYSTLKVQPAELEDSGVYFCASSQLAGNTGELFFGEGSRLTVL.

For the CDR3, the DNA is TGTGCCAGCAGTTTATTAGGTCCCTCCGGGACTAGCGGGAGGTACGACCGGTTCTTC. It translates to CASSLLGPSGTSGRYDRFF. The chain combines TRBV27 with TRBJ2-1; 15 nucleotides line up with TRBD2. V trimming: 1 base; J trimming: 15 bases; junction bases outside the gene matches: 19. This CDR3 region has 19 residues. Germline V lookup: CDR1 MNHEY, CDR2 SMNVEV (reference sequence).

The CDR3 nucleotides read TGTGCCAGTACGGATCAGGATTCCTACGAGCAGTACTTC. Encoded protein: CASTDQDSYEQYF. The gene calls are TRBV19 and TRBJ2-7, with D hard to call. The V end lost 7 bases, the J end lost 1 base, and 11 bases lay between the germline ends. The germline V gene has CDR1 LNHDA and CDR2 SQIVND (reference sequence). The CDR3 extends over 13 amino acids.

A note on this clone: This sample also contains other DNA sequences that code for the same CDR3. This sequence joins TRBV19 and TRBJ2-7, with D unresolved. Germline lookup yields CDR1 LNHDA and CDR2 SQIVND (reference sequence). There are 14 residues in the CDR3. V was cut by 3 bases and J by 0 bases, with 9 bases left in between. The CDR3 loop is CASSIAAASYEQYF. CDR3 bases: TGTGCCAGTAGTATCGCGGCGGCCTCCTACGAGCAGTACTTC.

J is TRBJ1-1 and V is TRBV5-6, with D possibly matching TRBD1 (6 bases). V was clipped by 4 bases and J by 3 bases, with 13 bases between them. Germline V gives CDR1 SGHDT, CDR2 YYEEEE. The CDR3 covers 14 residues. CDR3 in DNA: TGTGCCAGCAGCGGCCTTCAGGGGTACACTGAAGCTTTCTTT. Translated, it gives CASSGLQGYTEAFF. Supplemented by reference TRBV5-6 and TRBJ1-1, the full variable domain reads DAGVTQSPTHLIKTRGQQVTLRCSPKSGHDTVSWYQQALGQGPQFIFQYYEEEERQRGNFPDRFSGHQFPNYSSELNVNALLLGDSALYLCASSGLQGYTEAFFGQGTRLTVV.

This clone was seen a single time. J is TRBJ1-1 and V is TRBV4-3; D might be TRBD1 (5 bases). Germline lookup yields CDR1 LGHNA and CDR2 YSLEER. The V end lost 0 bases, the J end lost 5 bases, and 13 bases lay between the germline ends. The CDR3 is 15 amino acids. CDR3 coding DNA: TGCGCCAGCAGCCAAGACAGGAGGGGCTATACTGAAGCTTTCTTT. Protein sequence: CASSQDRRGYTEAFF.

This clone was recorded only once. The V gene is TRBV9, the J gene TRBJ1-1; 8 bases are a match to TRBD1. This CDR3 is built from 16 residues. V was pared by 0 bases and J by 5 bases, with 9 bases of the junction left unmatched. Germline V gives CDR1 SGDLS, CDR2 YYNGEE. The CDR3 loop is CASSVDGGQGSTEAFF. The CDR3 nucleotides are TGTGCCAGCAGCGTAGACGGCGGACAGGGATCAACTGAAGCTTTCTTT.

This chain links TRBV5-6 with TRBJ2-6, with D perhaps matching TRBD1 or TRBD2 (5 bases each). Germline V gene data show CDR1 as SGHDT and CDR2 as YYEEEE. This CDR3 is 17 amino acids long. V lost 10 bases, J lost 0 bases, and 20 bases lay in between. CDR3 sequence reads: CASSGGGVRSGANVLTF. In DNA form, the CDR3 reads TGTGCCTCCTCCGGTGGGGGTGTCCGCTCTGGGGCCAACGTCCTGACTTTC. The variable domain in full, completed from reference TRBV5-6 and TRBJ2-6, reads DAGVTQSPTHLIKTRGQQVTLRCSPKSGHDTVSWYQQALGQGPQFIFQYYEEEERQRGNFPDRFSGHQFPNYSSELNVNALLLGDSALYLCASSGGGVRSGANVLTFGAGSRLTVL.